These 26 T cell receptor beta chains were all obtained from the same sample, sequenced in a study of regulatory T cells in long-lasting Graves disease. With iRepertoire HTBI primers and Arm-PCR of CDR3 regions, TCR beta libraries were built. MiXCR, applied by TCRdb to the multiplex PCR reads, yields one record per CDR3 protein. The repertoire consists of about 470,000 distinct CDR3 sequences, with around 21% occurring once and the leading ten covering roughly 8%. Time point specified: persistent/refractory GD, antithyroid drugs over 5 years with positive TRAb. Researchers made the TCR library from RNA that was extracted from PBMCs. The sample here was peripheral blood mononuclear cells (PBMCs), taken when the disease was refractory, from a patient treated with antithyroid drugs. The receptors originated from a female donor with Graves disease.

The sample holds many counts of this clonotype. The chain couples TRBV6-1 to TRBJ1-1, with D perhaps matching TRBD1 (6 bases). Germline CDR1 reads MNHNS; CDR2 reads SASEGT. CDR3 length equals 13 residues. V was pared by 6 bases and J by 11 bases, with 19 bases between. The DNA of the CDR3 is TGTGCCAGCAGACAAGGGGGGACCGGTCTTGCTTTCTTT. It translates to CASRQGGTGLAFF.

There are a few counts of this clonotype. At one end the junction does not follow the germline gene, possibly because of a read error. This CDR3 is CASSRNRRGPSRENQYF. In DNA, the CDR3 is TGTGCCAGCAGCCGAAATAGACGGGGCCCTTCGAGGGAGAACCAGTACTTC. This chain joins TRBV28 and TRBJ2-5; D may correspond to TRBD1 or TRBD2 (5 bases each). The germline V gene encodes CDR1 MDHEN and CDR2 SYDVKM. The CDR3 is 17 residues long.

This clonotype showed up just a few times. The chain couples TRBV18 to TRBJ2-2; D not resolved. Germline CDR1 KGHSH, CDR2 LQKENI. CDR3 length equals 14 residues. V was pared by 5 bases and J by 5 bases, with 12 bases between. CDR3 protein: CASSFFHWTGELFF. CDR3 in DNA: TGTGCCAGCTCATTTTTTCATTGGACCGGGGAGCTGTTTTTT.

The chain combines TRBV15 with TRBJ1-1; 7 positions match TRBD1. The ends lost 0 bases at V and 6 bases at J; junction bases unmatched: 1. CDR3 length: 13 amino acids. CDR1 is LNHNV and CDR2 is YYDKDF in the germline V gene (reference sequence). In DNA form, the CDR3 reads TGTGCCACCAGCAGAGAAGGGGGCGCTGAAGCTTTCTTT. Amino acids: CATSREGGAEAFF.

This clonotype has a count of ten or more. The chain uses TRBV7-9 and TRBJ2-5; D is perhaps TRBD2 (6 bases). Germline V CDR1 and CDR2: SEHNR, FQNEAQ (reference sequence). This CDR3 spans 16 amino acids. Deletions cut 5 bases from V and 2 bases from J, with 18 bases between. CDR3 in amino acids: CASSPLDRGVQETQYF. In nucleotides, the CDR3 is TGTGCCAGCAGCCCTCTGGATCGCGGGGTTCAAGAGACCCAGTACTTC.

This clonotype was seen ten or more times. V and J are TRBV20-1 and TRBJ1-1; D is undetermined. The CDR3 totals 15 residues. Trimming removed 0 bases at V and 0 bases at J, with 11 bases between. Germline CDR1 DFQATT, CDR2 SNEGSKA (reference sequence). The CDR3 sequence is CSARDEGSLNTEAFF. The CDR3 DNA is TGCAGTGCTAGAGATGAAGGTTCCTTGAACACTGAAGCTTTCTTT.

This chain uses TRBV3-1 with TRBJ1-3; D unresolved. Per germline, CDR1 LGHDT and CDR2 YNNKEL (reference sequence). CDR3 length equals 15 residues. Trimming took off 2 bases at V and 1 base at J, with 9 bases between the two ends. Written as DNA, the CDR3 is TGTGCCAGCAGCCAATTGCCGGTTTCTGGAAACACCATATATTTT. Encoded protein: CASSQLPVSGNTIYF.

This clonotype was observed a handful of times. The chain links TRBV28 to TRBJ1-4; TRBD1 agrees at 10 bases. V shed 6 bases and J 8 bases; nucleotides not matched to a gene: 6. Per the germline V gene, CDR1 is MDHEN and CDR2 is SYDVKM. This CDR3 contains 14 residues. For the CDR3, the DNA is TGTGCCAGCAGGTTAACGGGACAGGGGGAAAAACTGTTTTTT. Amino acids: CASRLTGQGEKLFF.

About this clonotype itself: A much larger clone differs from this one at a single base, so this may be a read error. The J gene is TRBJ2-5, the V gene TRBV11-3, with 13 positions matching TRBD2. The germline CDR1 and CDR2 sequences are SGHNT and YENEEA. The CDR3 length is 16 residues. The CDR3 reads CASSSGTSGNQVTQYF. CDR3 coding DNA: TGTGCCAGCAGCTCCGGGACTAGCGGGAACCAAGTGACCCAGTACTTC.

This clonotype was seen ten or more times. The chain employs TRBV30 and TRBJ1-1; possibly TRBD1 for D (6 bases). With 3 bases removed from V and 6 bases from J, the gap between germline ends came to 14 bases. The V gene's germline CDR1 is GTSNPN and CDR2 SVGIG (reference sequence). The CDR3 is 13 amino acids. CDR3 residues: CAWSEGQPPEAFF. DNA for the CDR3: TGTGCCTGGAGCGAGGGACAACCGCCTGAAGCTTTCTTT.

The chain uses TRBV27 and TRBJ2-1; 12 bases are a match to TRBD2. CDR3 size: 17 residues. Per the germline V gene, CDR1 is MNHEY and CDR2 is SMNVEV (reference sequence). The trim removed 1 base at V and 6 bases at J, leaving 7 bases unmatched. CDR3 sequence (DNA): TGTGCCAGCAGTTTATTGGGGGAGGGACTAGCGGGCAATGAGCAGTTCTTC. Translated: CASSLLGEGLAGNEQFF.

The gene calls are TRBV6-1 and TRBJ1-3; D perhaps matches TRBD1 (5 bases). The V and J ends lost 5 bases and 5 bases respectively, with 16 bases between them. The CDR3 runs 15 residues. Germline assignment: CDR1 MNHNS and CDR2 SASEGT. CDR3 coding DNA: TGTGCCAGCAGTTACCAGTGCGGGACGAGAAACACCATATATTTT. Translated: CASSYQCGTRNTIYF.

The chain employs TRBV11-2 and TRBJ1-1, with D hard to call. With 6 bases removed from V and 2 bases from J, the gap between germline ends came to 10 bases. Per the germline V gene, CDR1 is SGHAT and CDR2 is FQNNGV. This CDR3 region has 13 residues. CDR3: CASRPQDNTEAFF. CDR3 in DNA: TGTGCCAGCAGGCCCCAGGACAACACTGAAGCTTTCTTT.

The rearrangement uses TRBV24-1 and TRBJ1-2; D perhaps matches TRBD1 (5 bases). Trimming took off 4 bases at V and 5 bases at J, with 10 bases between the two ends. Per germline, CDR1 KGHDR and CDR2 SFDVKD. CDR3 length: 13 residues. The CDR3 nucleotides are TGTGCCACCAGTGAGGGTGGGGGTTATGGCTACACCTTC. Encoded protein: CATSEGGGYGYTF.

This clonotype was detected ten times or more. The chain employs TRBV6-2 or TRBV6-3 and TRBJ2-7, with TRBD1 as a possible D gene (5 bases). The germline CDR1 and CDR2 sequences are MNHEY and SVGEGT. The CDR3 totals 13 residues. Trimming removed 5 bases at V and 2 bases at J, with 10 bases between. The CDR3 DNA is TGTGCCAGCAGTGAAGCAGGGCCCTACGAGCAGTACTTC. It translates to CASSEAGPYEQYF.

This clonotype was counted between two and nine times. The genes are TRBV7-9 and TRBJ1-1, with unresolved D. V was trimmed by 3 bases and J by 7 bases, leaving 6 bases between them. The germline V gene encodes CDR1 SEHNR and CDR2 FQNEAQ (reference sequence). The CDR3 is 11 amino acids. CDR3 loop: CASSFISEAFF. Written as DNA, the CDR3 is TGTGCCAGCAGCTTCATCAGTGAAGCTTTCTTT.

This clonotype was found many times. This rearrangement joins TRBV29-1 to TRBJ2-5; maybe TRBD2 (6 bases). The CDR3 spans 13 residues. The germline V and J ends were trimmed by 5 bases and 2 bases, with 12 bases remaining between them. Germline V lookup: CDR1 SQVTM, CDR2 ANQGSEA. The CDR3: CSVTLGGQETQYF. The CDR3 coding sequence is TGCAGCGTTACCCTGGGGGGACAAGAGACCCAGTACTTC.

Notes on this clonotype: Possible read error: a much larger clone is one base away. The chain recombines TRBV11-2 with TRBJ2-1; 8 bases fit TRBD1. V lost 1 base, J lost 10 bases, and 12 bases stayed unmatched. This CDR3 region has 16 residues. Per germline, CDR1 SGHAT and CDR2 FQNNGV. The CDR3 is CASSLAGTGPSYEQFF. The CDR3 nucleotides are TGTGCCAGCAGCTTAGCAGGGACAGGACCGTCCTACGAGCAGTTCTTC.

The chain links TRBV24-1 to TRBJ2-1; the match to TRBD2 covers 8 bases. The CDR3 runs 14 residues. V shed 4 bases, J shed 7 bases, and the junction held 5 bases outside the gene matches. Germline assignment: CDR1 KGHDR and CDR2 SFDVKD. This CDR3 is CATSDPGLVNEQFF. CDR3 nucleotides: TGTGCCACCAGTGACCCGGGACTAGTAAATGAGCAGTTCTTC.

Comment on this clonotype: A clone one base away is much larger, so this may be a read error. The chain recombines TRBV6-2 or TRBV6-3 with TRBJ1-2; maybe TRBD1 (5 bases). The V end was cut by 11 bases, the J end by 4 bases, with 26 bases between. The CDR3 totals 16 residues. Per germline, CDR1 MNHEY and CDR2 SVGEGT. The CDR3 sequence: CAGIPFYGGLGYGYTF. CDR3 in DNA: TGTGCCGGCATCCCCTTTTACGGGGGTTTGGGCTATGGCTACACCTTC.

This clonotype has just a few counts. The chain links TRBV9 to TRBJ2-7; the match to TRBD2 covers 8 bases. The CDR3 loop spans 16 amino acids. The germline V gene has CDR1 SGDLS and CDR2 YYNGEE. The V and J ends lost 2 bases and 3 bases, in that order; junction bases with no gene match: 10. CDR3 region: CASSVSGTSAFYEQYF. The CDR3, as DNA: TGTGCCAGCAGCGTTTCCGGGACTAGTGCGTTCTACGAGCAGTACTTC.

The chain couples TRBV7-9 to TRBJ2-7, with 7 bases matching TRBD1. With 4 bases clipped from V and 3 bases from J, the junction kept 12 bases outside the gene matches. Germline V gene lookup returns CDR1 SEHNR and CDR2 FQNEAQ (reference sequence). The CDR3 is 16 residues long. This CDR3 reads CASSSRDSAFIYEQYF. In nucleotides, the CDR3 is TGTGCCAGCAGCTCACGGGACAGCGCCTTTATCTACGAGCAGTACTTC.

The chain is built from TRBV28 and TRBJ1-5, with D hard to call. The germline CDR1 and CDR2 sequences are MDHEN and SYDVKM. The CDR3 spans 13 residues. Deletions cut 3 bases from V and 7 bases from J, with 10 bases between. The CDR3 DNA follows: TGTGCCAGCAGTTTTGAGTTGAAGCAGCCCCAGCATTTT. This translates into CASSFELKQPQHF.

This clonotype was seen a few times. This CDR3 reads CASSLRGALHTNEKLFF. CDR3 sequence (DNA): TGTGCCAGCAGCTTACGAGGGGCCCTCCACACTAATGAAAAACTGTTTTTT. V and J are TRBV13 and TRBJ1-4; a weak D match, TRBD1 (5 bases). Deletions cut 2 bases from V and 2 bases from J, with 15 bases between. CDR3 size: 17 residues. Germline V gene sequence: CDR1 PRHDT, CDR2 FYEKMQ (reference sequence).

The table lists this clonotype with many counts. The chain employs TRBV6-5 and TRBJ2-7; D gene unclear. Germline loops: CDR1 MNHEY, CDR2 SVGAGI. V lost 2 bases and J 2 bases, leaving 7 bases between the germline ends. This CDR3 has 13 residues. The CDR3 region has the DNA TGTGCCAGCAGTTACGACGAAACCTACGAGCAGTACTTC. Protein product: CASSYDETYEQYF.

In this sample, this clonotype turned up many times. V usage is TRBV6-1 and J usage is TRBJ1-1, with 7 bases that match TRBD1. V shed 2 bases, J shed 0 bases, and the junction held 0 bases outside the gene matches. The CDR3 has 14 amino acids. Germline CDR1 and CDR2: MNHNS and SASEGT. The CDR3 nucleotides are TGTGCCAGCAGTGAAAGGGGGCTGAACACTGAAGCTTTCTTT. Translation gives CASSERGLNTEAFF.